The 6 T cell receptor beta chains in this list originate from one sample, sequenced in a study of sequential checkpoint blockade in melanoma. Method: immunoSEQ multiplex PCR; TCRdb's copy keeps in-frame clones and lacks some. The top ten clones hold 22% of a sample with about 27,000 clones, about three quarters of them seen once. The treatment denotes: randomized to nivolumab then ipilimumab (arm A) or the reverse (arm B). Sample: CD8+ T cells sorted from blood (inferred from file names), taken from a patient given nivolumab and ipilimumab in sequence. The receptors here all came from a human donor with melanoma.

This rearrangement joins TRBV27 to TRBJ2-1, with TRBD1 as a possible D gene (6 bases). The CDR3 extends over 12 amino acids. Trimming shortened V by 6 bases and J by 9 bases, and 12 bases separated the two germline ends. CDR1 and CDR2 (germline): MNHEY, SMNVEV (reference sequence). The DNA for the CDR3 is TGTGCCAGCAGCCCGGGACACGGTGAGCAGTTCTTC. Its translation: CASSPGHGEQFF.

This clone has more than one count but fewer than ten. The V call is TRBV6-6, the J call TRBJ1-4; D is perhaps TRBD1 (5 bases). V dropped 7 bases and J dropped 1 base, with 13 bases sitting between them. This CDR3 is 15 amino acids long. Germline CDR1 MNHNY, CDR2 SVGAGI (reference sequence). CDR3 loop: CASTSGGGTNEKLFF. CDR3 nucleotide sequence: TGTGCCAGCACTTCTGGGGGGGGAACTAATGAAAAACTGTTTTTT.

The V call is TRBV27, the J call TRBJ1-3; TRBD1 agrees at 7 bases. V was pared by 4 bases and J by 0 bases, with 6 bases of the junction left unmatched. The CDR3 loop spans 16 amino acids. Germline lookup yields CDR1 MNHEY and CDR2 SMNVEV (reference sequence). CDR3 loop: CASSSGQSGSGNTIYF. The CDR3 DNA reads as TGTGCCAGCAGTTCGGGACAGTCGGGCTCTGGAAACACCATATATTTT.

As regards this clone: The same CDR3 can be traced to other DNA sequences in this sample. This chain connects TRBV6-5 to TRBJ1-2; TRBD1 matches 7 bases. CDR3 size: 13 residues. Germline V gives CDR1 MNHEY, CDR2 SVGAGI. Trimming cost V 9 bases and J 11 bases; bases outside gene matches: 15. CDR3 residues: CASADRAFFGYTF. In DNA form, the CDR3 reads TGTGCCAGTGCAGACAGGGCGTTTTTCGGTTACACCTTC.

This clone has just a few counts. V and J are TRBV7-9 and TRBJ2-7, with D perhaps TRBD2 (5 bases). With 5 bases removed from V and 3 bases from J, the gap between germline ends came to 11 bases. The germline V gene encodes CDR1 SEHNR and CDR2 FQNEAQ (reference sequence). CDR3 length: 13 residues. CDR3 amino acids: CASSPEAGYEQYF. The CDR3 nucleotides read TGTGCCAGCAGCCCAGAGGCGGGCTACGAGCAGTACTTC.

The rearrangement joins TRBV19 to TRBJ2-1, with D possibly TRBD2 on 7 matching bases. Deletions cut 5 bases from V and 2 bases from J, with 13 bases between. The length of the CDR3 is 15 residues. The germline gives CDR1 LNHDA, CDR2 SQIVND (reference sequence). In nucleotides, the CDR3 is TGTGCCAGTAGTTCATGGGGGGGCCCCTACAATGAGCAGTTCTTC. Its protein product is CASSSWGGPYNEQFF.